This T cell receptor beta chain originates from a study of B cell selection in AIRE deficiency. Findings and limits, study-wide: Tconv and Treg cells from AIRE-deficient patients resembled healthy donors in TCRBV usage, CDR3 length and diversity. About 30.6% of healthy-donor shared Treg TCRbeta sequences appeared in patient Tconv cells.

The sorted conventional CD4 T cells were gated as CD4+CD127+. The repertoire was sequenced with immunoSEQ multiplex PCR; TCRdb's copy has only in-frame clones and lacks some. The sample lists tens of thousands of clones, approximately 97% occurring once. CDR1 SNHLY and CDR2 FYNNEI come from the germline V gene. The CDR3 is 10 residues long. In the case of this clone: What it binds is not known. Its ends do not fully match the called genes, so a read error is possible.

This sequence originates from a human donor with AIRE deficiency. Specimen: conventional CD4+ T cells sorted from PBMCs. The chain combines TRBV2 with TRBJ2-3, with a possible D match to TRBD1 (6 bases). The CDR3 bases are TGTGCCAGCAGTGGACAGGTCCCGCATTTT. Protein: CASSGQVPHF.